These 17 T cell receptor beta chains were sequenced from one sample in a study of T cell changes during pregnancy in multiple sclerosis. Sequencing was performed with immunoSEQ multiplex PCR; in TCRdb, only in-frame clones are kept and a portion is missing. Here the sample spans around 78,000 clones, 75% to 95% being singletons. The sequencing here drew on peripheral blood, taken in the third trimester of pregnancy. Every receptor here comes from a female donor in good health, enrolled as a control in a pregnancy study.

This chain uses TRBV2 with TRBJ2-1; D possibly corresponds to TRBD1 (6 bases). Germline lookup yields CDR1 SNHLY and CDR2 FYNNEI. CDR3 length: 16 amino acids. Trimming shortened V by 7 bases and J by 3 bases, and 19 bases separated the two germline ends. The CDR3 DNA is TGTGCCAGCAACCCACAGGGAAGGCGCTTCTACAATGAGCAGTTCTTC. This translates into CASNPQGRRFYNEQFF.

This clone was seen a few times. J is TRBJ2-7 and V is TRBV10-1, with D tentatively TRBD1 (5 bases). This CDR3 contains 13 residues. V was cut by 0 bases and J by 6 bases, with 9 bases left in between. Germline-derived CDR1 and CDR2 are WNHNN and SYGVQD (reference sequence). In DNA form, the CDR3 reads TGCGCCAGCAGTGAGTCTCCAGGGTCCGAGCAGTACTTC. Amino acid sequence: CASSESPGSEQYF.

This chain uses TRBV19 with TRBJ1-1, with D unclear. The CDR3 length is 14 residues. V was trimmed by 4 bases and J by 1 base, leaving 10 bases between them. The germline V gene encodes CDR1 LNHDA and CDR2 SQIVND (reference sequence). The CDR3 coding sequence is TGTGCCAGTAGTACTGGCCGCGGGAACACTGAAGCTTTCTTT. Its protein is CASSTGRGNTEAFF. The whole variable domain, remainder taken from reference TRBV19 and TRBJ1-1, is DGGITQSPKYLFRKEGQNVTLSCEQNLNHDAMYWYRQDPGQGLRLIYYSQIVNDFQKGDIAEGYSVSREKKESFPLTVTSAQKNPTAFYLCASSTGRGNTEAFFGQGTRLTVV.

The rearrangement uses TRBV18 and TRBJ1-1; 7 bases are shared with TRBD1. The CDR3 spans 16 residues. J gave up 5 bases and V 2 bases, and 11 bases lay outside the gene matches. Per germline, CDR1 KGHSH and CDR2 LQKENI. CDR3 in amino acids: CASSPDRASVQTEAFF. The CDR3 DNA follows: TGTGCCAGCTCACCAGACAGGGCGTCGGTTCAGACTGAAGCTTTCTTT.

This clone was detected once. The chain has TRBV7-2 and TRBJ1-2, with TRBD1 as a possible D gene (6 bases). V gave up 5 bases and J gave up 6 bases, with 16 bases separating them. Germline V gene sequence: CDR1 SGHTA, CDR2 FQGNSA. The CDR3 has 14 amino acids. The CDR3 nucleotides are TGTGCCAGCAGCCGTCCCGGGACAACGAATGGCTACACCTTC. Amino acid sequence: CASSRPGTTNGYTF.

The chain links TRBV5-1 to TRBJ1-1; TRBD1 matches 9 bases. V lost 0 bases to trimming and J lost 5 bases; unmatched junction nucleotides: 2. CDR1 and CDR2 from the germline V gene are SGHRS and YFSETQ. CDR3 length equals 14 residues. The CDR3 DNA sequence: TGCGCCAGCAGCTTGGCGGACAGGGGAACTGAAGCTTTCTTT. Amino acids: CASSLADRGTEAFF.

The CDR3 sequence: CASSAQTSSYEQYF. The CDR3 DNA follows: TGTGCCAGTAGTGCACAGACTAGCTCCTACGAGCAGTACTTC. The chain combines TRBV19 with TRBJ2-7; weak D call: TRBD2 (6 bases). CDR3 length: 14 residues. CDR1 is LNHDA and CDR2 is SQIVND in the germline V gene (reference sequence). V shed 5 bases and J shed 0 bases, with 11 bases lying between them.

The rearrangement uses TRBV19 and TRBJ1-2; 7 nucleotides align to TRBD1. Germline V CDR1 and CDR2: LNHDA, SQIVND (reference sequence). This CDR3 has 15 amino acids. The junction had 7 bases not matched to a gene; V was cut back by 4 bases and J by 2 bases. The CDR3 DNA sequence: TGTGCCAGTAGTAGACAGGGCAGCAGCAACTATGGCTACACCTTC. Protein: CASSRQGSSNYGYTF.

The CDR3 sequence is CASSGAATQIYGYTF. DNA of the CDR3: TGTGCCAGCAGTGGGGCCGCTACACAAATCTATGGCTACACCTTC. The chain couples TRBV6-1 to TRBJ1-2; no clear D. Germline values: CDR1 MNHNS, CDR2 SASEGT. The CDR3 loop spans 15 amino acids. The germline V and J ends were trimmed by 4 bases and 4 bases, with 16 bases remaining between them.

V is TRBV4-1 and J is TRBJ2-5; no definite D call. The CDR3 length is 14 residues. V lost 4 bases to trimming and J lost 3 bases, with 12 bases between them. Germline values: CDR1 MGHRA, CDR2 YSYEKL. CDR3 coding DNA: TGCGCCAGCAGCCCTGATCTTCGGGAAGAGACCCAGTACTTC. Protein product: CASSPDLREETQYF.

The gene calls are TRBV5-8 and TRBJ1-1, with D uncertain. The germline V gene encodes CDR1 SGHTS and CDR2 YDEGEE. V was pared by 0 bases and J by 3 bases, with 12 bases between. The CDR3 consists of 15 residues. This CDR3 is CASSLGTSGDTEAFF. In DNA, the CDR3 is TGTGCCAGCAGCTTGGGGACCTCCGGGGACACTGAAGCTTTCTTT.

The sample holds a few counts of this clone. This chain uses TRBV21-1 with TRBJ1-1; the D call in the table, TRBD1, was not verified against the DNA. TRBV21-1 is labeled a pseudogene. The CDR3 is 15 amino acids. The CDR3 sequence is CASSKGGGSNTEAFF. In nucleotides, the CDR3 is TGTGCCAGCAGCAAAGGAGGGGGTTCTAACACTGAAGCTTTCTTT.

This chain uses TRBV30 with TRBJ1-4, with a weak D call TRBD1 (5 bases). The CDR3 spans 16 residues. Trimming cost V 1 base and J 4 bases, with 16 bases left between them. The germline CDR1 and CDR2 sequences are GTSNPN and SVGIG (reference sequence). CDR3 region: CAWSARLGGINEKLFF. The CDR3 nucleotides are TGTGCCTGGAGTGCCAGGCTGGGGGGGATTAATGAAAAACTGTTTTTT.

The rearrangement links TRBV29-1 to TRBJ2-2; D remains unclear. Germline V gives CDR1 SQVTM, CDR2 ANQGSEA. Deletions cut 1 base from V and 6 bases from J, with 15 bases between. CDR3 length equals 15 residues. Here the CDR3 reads CSVEGVAQQPGELFF. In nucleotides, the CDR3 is TGCAGCGTTGAAGGGGTAGCACAACAACCCGGGGAGCTGTTTTTT.

This chain's CDR3 is CASSLSEGNTQYF. CDR3 DNA sequence: TGTGCCAGCAGCTTAAGTGAGGGTAATACGCAGTATTTT. The chain carries TRBV5-8 and TRBJ2-3; D may be TRBD2 (5 bases). Per the germline V gene, CDR1 is SGHTS and CDR2 is YDEGEE. The ends were cut back, 2 bases at V and 7 bases at J, with 11 bases in the middle. The CDR3 has 13 amino acids.

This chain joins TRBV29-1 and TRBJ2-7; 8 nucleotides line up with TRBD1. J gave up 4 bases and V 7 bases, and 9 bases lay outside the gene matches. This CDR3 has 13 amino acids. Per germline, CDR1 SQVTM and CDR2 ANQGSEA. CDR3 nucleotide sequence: TGCAGCGAGCACGGACAGGGCGGTTACGAGCAGTACTTC. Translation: CSEHGQGGYEQYF.

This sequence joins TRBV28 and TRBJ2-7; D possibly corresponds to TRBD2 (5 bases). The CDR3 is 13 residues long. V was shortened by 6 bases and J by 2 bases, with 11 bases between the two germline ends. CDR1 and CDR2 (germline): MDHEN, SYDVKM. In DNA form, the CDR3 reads TGTGCCAGCAGCCGGGATCGTACCTACGAGCAGTACTTC. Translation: CASSRDRTYEQYF.